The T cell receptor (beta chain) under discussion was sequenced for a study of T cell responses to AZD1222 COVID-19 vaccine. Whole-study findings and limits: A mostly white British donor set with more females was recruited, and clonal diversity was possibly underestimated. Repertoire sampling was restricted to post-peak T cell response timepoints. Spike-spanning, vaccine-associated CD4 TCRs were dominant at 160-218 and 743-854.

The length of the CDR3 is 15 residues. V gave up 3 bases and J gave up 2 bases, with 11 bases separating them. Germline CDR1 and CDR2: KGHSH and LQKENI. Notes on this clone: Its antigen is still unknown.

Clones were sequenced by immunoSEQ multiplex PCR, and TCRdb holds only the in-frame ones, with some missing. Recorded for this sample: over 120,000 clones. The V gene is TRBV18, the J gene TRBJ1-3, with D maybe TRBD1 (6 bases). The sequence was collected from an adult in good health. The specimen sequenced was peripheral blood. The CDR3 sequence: CASSPGTSAGNTIYF. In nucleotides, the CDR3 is TGTGCCAGCTCACCCGGGACAAGTGCTGGAAACACCATATATTTT.